The sequence of this T cell receptor (beta chain) was determined in a study of CD8+ T cells in alopecia areata. Findings of the study overall: The study found tofacitinib significantly decreased scalp clonality and expanded CD8+ clones among the top 100.

The authors extracted RNA and reverse transcribed it into cDNA as the sequencing template. Sequencing used immunoSEQ multiplex PCR; TCRdb keeps in-frame clones, though not all of them. The repertoire includes fewer than 250,000 clones, approximately 61% of them detected once, and approximately 0.93% sits in the top ten. The CDR3 length is 14 residues. Germline CDR1 and CDR2: MDHEN and SYDVKM. Trimming pared 9 bases from V and 2 bases from J, leaving 16 bases between. Treatment defined: oral pan-JAK inhibitor, 5-10 mg twice daily. This clone showed up just a few times. Its target is unknown. The chain has TRBV28 and TRBJ1-1, with a weak D call TRBD1 (6 bases). This receptor was obtained from a human donor with alopecia areata. Sequences were derived from CD4+ T cells sorted from blood, sampled at week 24, from a patient treated with tofacitinib. CDR3 sequence: CASQVGAGNTEAFF. The CDR3 DNA sequence: TGTGCCAGTCAGGTGGGGGCAGGAAACACTGAAGCTTTCTTT.